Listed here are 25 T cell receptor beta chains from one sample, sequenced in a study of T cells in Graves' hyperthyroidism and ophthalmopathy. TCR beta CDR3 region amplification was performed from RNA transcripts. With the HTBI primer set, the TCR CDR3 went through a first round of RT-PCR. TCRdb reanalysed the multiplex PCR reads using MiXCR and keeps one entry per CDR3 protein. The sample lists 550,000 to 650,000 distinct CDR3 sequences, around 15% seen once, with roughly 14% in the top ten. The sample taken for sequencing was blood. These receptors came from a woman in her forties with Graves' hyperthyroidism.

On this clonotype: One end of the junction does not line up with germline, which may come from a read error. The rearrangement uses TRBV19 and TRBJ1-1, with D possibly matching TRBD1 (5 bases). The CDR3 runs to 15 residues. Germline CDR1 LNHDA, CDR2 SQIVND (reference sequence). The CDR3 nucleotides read TGTGCCAGTAGTCCAAAGGGGCTCCATTGGGCTGAAGCTCTCTTT. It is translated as CASSPKGLHWAEALF.

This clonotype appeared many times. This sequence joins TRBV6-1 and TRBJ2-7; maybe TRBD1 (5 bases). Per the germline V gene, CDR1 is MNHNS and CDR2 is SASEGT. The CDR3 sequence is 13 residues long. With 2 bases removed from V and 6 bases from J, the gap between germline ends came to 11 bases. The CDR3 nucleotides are TGTGCCAGCAGTGAACAAGGGGTCGGCGAGCAGTACTTC. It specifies CASSEQGVGEQYF.

DNA for the CDR3: TGTGCCAGCGGAGCCTACGGAACAGCTTATGGCTACACCTTC. It yields the protein CASGAYGTAYGYTF. This chain connects TRBV27 to TRBJ1-2; unclear D gene. V was clipped by 8 bases and J by 5 bases, with 18 bases between them. Germline V gene data show CDR1 as MNHEY and CDR2 as SMNVEV (reference sequence). The CDR3 extends over 14 amino acids.

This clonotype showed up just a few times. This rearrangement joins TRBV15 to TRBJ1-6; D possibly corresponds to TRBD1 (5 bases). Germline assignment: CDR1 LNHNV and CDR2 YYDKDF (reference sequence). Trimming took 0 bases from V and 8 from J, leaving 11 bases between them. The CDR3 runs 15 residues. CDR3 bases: TGTGCCACCAGCAGAGATCCGGGGGAGGATTCACCCCTCCACTTT. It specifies CATSRDPGEDSPLHF.

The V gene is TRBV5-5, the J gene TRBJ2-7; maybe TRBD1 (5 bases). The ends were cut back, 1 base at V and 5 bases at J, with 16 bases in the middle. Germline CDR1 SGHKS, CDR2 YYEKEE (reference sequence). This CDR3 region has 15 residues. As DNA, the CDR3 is TGTGCCAGCAGCTTGAGCGCAGGGTTCTCGGACGAGCAGTACTTC. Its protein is CASSLSAGFSDEQYF.

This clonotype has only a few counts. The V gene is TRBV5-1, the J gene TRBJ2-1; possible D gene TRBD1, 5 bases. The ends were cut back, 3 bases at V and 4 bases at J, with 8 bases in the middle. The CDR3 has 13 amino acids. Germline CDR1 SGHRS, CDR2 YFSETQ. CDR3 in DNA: TGCGCCAGCAGCTCGGACATTTACAATGAGCAGTTCTTC. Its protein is CASSSDIYNEQFF. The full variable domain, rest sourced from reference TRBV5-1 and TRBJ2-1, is KAGVTQTPRYLIKTRGQQVTLSCSPISGHRSVSWYQQTPGQGLQFLFEYFSETQRNKGNFPGRFSGRQFSNSRSEMNVSTLELGDSALYLCASSSDIYNEQFFGPGTRLTVL.

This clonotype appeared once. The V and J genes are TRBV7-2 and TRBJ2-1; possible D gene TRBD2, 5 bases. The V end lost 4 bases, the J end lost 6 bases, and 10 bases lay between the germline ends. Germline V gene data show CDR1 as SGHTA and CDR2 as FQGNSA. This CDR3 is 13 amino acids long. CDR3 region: CASSSKRFNEQFF. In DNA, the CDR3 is TGTGCCAGCAGCTCCAAGCGGTTCAATGAGCAGTTCTTC.

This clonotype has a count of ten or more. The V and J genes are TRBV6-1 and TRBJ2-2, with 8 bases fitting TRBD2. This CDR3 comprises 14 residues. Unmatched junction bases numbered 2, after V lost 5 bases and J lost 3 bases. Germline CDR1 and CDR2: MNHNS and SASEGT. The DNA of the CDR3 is TGTGCCAGCAGTAGCGGGAGCGACACCGGGGAGCTGTTTTTT. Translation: CASSSGSDTGELFF.

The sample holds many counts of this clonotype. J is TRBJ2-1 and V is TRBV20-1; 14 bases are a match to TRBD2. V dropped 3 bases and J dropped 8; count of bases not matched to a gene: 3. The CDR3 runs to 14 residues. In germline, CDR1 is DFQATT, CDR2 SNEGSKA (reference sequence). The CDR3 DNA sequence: TGCAGTGCTAGGGGGACTAGCGGGAGCGATGAGCAGTTCTTC. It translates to CSARGTSGSDEQFF.

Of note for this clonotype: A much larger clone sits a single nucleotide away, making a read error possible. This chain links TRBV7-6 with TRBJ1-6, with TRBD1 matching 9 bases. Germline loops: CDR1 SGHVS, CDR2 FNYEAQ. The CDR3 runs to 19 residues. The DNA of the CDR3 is TGTGCCAGCAGCTTGGCCGGGACAGGGACGGACTCCCATAATTCACCCCTCCACTTT. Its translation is CASSLAGTGTDSHNSPLHF.

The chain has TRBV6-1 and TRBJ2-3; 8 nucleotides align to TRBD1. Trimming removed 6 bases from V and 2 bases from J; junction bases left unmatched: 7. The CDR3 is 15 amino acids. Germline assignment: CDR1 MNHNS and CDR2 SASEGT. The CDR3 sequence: CASSRGQADTDTQYF. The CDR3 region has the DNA TGTGCCAGCAGCCGGGGACAGGCAGACACAGATACGCAGTATTTT.

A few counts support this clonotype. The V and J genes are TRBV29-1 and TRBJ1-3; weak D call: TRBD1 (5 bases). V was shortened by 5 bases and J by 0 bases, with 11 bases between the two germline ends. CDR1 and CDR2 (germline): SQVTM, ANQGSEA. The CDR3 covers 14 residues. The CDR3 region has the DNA TGCAGCGTTTCTGGGGCGGCCTCTGGAAACACCATATATTTT. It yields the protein CSVSGAASGNTIYF.

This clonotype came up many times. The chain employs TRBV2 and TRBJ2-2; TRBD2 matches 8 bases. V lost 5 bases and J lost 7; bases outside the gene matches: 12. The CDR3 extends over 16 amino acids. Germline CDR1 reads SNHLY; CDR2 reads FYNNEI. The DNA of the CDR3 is TGTGCCAGCAGTAGATCGGGAGGGCCGGTCGGCGGGGAGCTGTTTTTT. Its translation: CASSRSGGPVGGELFF. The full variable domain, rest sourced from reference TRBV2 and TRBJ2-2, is EPEVTQTPSHQVTQMGQEVILRCVPISNHLYFYWYRQILGQKVEFLVSFYNNEISEKSEIFDDQFSVERPDGSNFTLKIRSTKLEDSAMYFCASSRSGGPVGGELFFGEGSRLTVL.

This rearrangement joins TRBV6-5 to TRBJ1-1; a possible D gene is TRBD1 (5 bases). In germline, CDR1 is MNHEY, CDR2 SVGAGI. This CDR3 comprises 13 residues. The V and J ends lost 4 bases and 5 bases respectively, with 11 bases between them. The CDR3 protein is CASSSRTLTEAFF. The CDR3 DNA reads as TGTGCCAGCAGTTCCCGGACATTGACTGAAGCTTTCTTT.

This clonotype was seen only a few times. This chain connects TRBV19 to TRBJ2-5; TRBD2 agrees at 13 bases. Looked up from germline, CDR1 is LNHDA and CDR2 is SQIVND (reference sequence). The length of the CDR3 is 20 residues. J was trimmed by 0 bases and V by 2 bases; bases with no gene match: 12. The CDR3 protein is CASSIRHRTSGSHYQETQYF. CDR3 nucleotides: TGTGCCAGTAGTATACGACACCGGACTAGCGGGAGCCATTACCAAGAGACCCAGTACTTC.

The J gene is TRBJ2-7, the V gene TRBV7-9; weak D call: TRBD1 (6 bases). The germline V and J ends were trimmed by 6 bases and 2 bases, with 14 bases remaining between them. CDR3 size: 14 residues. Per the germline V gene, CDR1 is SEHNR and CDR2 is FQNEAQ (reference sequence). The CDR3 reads CASSNQGSTYEQYF. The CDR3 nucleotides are TGTGCCAGCAGTAATCAGGGGTCCACCTACGAGCAGTACTTC.

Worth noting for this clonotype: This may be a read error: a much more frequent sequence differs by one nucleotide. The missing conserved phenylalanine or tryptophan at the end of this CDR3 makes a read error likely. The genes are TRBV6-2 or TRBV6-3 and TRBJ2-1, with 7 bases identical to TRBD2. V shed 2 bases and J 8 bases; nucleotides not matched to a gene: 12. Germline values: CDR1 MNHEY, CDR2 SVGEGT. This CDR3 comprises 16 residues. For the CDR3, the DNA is TGTGCCAGCAGTTACCTTCTGGAGGGCGGGGGTGATGAGCAGTTCCTC. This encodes CASSYLLEGGGDEQFL.

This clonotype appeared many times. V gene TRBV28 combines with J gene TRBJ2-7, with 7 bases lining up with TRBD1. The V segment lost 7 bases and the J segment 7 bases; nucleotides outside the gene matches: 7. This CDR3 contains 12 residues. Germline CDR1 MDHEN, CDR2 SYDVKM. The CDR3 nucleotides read TGTGCCAGCACTAAGGGGGCTCGGGAGCAGTACTTC. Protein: CASTKGAREQYF. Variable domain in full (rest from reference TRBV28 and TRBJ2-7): DVKVTQSSRYLVKRTGEKVFLECVQDMDHENMFWYRQDPGLGLRLIYFSYDVKMKEKGDIPEGYSVSREKKERFSLILESASTNQTSMYLCASTKGAREQYFGPGTRLTVT.

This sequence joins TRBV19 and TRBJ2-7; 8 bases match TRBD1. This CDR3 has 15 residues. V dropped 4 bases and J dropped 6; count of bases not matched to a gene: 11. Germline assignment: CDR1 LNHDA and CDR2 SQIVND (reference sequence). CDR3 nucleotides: TGTGCCAGTAGTACGACCGGGACAGGTACTTCCGAGCAGTACTTC. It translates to CASSTTGTGTSEQYF. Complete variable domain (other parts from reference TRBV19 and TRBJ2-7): DGGITQSPKYLFRKEGQNVTLSCEQNLNHDAMYWYRQDPGQGLRLIYYSQIVNDFQKGDIAEGYSVSREKKESFPLTVTSAQKNPTAFYLCASSTTGTGTSEQYFGPGTRLTVT.

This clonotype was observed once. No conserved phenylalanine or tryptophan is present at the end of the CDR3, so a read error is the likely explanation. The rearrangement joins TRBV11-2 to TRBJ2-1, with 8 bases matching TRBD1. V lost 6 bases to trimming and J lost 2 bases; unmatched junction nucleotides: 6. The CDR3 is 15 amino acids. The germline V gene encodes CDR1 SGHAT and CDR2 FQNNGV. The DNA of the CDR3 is TGTGCCAGCAGTCGAAGACAGGGGACCTACAATGAGCAGTTCCTC. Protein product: CASSRRQGTYNEQFL.

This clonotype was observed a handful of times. In DNA, the CDR3 is TGTGCCAGCAGCTTGGACAGTCAGAACAATCAGCCCCAGCATTTT. Encoded protein: CASSLDSQNNQPQHF. J is TRBJ1-5 and V is TRBV7-9; weak D call: TRBD1 (6 bases). This CDR3 contains 15 residues. From germline, CDR1 is SEHNR and CDR2 FQNEAQ (reference sequence). V lost 3 bases and J lost 3, with 12 bases in between.

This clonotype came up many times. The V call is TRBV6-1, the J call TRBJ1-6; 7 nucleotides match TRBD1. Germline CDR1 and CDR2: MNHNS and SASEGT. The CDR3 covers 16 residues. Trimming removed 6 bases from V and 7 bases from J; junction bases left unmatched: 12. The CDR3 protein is CASSDLGQRLNSPLHF. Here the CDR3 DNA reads TGTGCCAGCAGCGACCTGGGACAGAGACTAAATTCACCCCTCCACTTT.

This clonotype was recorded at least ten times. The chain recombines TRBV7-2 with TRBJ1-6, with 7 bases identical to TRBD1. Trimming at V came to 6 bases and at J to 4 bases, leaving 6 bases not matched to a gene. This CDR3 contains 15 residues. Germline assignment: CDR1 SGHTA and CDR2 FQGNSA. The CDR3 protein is CASRPGQNYNSPLHF. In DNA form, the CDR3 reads TGTGCCAGCAGACCGGGACAGAATTATAATTCACCCCTCCACTTT.

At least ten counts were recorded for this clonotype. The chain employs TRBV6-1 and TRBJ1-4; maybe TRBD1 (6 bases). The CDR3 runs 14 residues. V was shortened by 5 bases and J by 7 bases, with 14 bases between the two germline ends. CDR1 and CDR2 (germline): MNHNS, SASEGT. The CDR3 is CASSPTGGGEKLFF. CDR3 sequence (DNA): TGTGCCAGCAGTCCGACAGGCGGTGGTGAAAAACTGTTTTTT.

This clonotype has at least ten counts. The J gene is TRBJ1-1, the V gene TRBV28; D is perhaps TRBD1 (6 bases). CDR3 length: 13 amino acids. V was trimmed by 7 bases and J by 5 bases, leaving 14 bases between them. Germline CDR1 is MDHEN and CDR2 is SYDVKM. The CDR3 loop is CASTVTGQTEAFF. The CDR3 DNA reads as TGTGCCAGCACCGTGACAGGTCAGACTGAAGCTTTCTTT.